Listed here are 10 T cell receptor beta chains from one sample, sequenced in a study of naive and memory T cell subsets. The beta constant-region primer was an equimolar mix of two oligonucleotides covering TRBC1 and TRBC2. MiXCR was run by TCRdb on the UMI-ligation and nested PCR reads, yielding one entry per CDR3 protein. The sample shows around 40,000 distinct CDR3 sequences, 13% of them seen only once. Sequenced: effector memory CD4+ T cells from blood. Subset reported: effector memory, CD45RA- CD27-. These TCRs come from a human donor in good health.

This clonotype has at least ten counts. The V gene is TRBV6-6, the J gene TRBJ2-4; a possible D gene is TRBD2 (6 bases). The V end lost 3 bases, the J end lost 1 base, and 13 bases lay between the germline ends. CDR1 is MNHNY and CDR2 is SVGAGI in the germline V gene (reference sequence). This CDR3 is built from 16 residues. The CDR3 DNA sequence: TGTGCCAGCAGTTATCTGGGGAGGTCGGCCAAAAACATTCAGTACTTC. Its protein product is CASSYLGRSAKNIQYF.

This clonotype was picked up a small number of times. This sequence joins TRBV3-1 and TRBJ1-1; D is possibly TRBD1 (5 bases). The V end was cut by 0 bases, the J end by 0 bases, with 17 bases between. CDR3 length: 18 residues. The germline V gene encodes CDR1 LGHDT and CDR2 YNNKEL (reference sequence). The DNA for the CDR3 is TGTGCCAGCAGCCAAGATCGGGGTGGAAGGGGTATGAACACTGAAGCTTTCTTT. Amino acid sequence: CASSQDRGGRGMNTEAFF.

This rearrangement joins TRBV9 to TRBJ1-2; 9 nucleotides align to TRBD1. This CDR3 has 14 amino acids. In germline, CDR1 is SGDLS, CDR2 YYNGEE. Germline trimming cut 4 bases from V and 3 bases from J; bases unmatched to any gene: 4. CDR3 DNA: TGTGCCAGCAGCCCGGGACAGGGAGACTATGGCTACACCTTC. Amino acids: CASSPGQGDYGYTF. Based on the CDR3 plus reference TRBV9 and TRBJ1-2, the full variable domain is DSGVTQTPKHLITATGQRVTLRCSPRSGDLSVYWYQQSLDQGLQFLIQYYNGEERAKGNILERFSAQQFPDLHSELNLSSLELGDSALYFCASSPGQGDYGYTFGSGTRLTVV.

In this sample, this clonotype turned up a few times. V and J are TRBV30 and TRBJ1-2, with TRBD1 matching 9 bases. The junction had 5 bases not matched to a gene; V was cut back by 2 bases and J by 4 bases. The CDR3 has 14 residues. Looked up from germline, CDR1 is GTSNPN and CDR2 is SVGIG (reference sequence). CDR3 DNA sequence: TGTGCCTGGAGTCGGGACAGGGCTTTCTATGGCTACACCTTC. Translation gives CAWSRDRAFYGYTF.

The rearrangement uses TRBV15 and TRBJ2-1; 10 bases fit TRBD2. Germline V CDR1 and CDR2: LNHNV, YYDKDF (reference sequence). The CDR3 has 16 residues. V was pared by 3 bases and J by 5 bases, with 7 bases of the junction left unmatched. As DNA, the CDR3 is TGTGCCACCAGCAGGCCTGGGACTAGCGAAAACAATGAGCAGTTCTTC. It encodes CATSRPGTSENNEQFF.

Many counts were recorded for this clonotype. The chain employs TRBV20-1 and TRBJ2-7; D is uncertain. Trimming took off 3 bases at V and 1 base at J, with 10 bases between the two ends. Per the germline V gene, CDR1 is DFQATT and CDR2 is SNEGSKA (reference sequence). The CDR3 covers 13 residues. As DNA, the CDR3 is TGCAGTGCTAGTAGCCCCCAATCCTACGAGCAGTACTTC. Translation: CSASSPQSYEQYF.

The chain is built from TRBV12-3 or TRBV12-4 and TRBJ2-3; possible D gene TRBD2, 5 bases. V was pared by 5 bases and J by 10 bases, with 16 bases between. The CDR3 is made up of 13 amino acids. The CDR3 nucleotides read TGTGCCAGCAGTACCTCACTAGTTCCCGCGCAGTATTTT. This gives the protein CASSTSLVPAQYF.

In this sample, this clonotype turned up a few times. The V and J genes are TRBV12-3 or TRBV12-4 and TRBJ2-1; weak D call: TRBD2 (5 bases). This CDR3 has 15 residues. V lost 2 bases to trimming and J lost 2 bases, with 10 bases between them. In DNA form, the CDR3 reads TGTGCCAGCAGTTTAACTAGGCCCACCTACAATGAGCAGTTCTTC. Translated: CASSLTRPTYNEQFF.

This clonotype was counted a few times. The V call is TRBV6-2 or TRBV6-3, the J call TRBJ1-4; D unclear. V gave up 6 bases and J gave up 7 bases, with 9 bases separating them. The CDR3 is 12 residues long. The V gene's germline CDR1 is MNHEY and CDR2 SVGEGT. The CDR3 region has the DNA TGTGCCAGCAGAAGGACGCGTGAAAAACTGTTTTTT. As protein: CASRRTREKLFF.

Only a few counts were recorded for this clonotype. V is TRBV7-2 and J is TRBJ1-6; the match to TRBD1 covers 7 bases. V gave up 5 bases and J gave up 7 bases; unmatched junction bases: 8. The CDR3 has 15 amino acids. CDR1 SGHTA and CDR2 FQGNSA come from the germline V gene. CDR3 in DNA: TGTGCCAGCAGCCCGACAGGGTTCGGCAATTCACCCCTCCACTTT. As protein: CASSPTGFGNSPLHF.